This T cell receptor (beta chain) was found in a study of T-cell reconstitution after alpha-beta-depleted transplantation in children. TCRbeta library construction was performed incorporating unique molecular identifiers. One entry per CDR3 protein results from TCRdb running MiXCR on the PCR reads. The profile covers 190,000 or so distinct CDR3 sequences, with 13% to 15% appearing a single time and roughly an eighth taken by the ten largest. V was cut by 7 bases and J by 5 bases, with 12 bases left in between. The CDR3 length is 13 residues. CDR1 and CDR2 from the germline V gene are MNHEY and SMNVEV (reference sequence). This clonotype was seen repeatedly, ten times or more.

The genes are TRBV27 and TRBJ2-1; D gene uncertain. This receptor was taken from a human donor who donated a stem cell graft to a child with acute lymphoblastic leukemia. Here the sequenced sample was PBMCs from the stem cell graft donor, taken from the stem cell graft. The CDR3 region has the DNA TGTGCCAGCACCGCCAGAGTAAACAATGAGCAGTTCTTC. Translating gives CASTARVNNEQFF.